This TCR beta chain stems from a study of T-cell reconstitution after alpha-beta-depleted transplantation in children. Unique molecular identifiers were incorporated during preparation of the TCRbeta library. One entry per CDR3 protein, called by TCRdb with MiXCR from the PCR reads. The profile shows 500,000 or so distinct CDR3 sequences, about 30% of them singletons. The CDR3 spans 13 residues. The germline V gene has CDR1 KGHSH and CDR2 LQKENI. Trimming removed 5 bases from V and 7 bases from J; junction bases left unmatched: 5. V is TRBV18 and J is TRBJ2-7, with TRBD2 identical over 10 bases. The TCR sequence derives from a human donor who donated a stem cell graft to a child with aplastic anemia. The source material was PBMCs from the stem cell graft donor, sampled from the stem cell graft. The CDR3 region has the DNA TGTGCCAGCTCAGAGATGGGACTAGCGGAGCAGTACGTC. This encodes CASSEMGLAEQYV.